Following are 32 T cell receptor beta chains from one sample sequenced in a study of T cells in Graves' hyperthyroidism and ophthalmopathy. The CDR3 regions of TCR beta were amplified from RNA transcripts. The HTBI set primed first-round TCR CDR3 RT-PCR. Via MiXCR, TCRdb re-called the multiplex PCR reads, giving one row per CDR3 protein. Of 600,000 to 700,000 distinct CDR3 sequences detected, 45% appear once; the ten largest clones hold less than 9%. Sequencing was done on a sample of peripheral blood or thyroid tissue (not recorded which). The source is an adult man with Graves' disease, either hyperthyroidism or ophthalmopathy (not recorded which).

This clonotype came up once. CDR3 protein: CASSPSQGGISPLHF. DNA of the CDR3: TGTGCCAGCAGTCCCTCACAAGGGGGGATTTCACCCCTCCACTTT. The chain carries TRBV12-3 or TRBV12-4 and TRBJ1-6; maybe TRBD1 (6 bases). Deletions cut 5 bases from V and 9 bases from J, with 17 bases between. CDR3 length: 15 amino acids.

This clonotype has just a few counts. V gene TRBV10-1 combines with J gene TRBJ2-2; D gene uncertain. The CDR3 sequence is 13 residues long. V lost 0 bases and J 5 bases, leaving 4 bases between the germline ends. CDR1 and CDR2 from the germline V gene are WNHNN and SYGVQD (reference sequence). CDR3 in amino acids: CASSESATGELFF. The DNA for the CDR3 is TGCGCCAGCAGTGAGTCAGCAACCGGGGAGCTGTTTTTT.

V and J are TRBV2 and TRBJ1-2; 7 bases are shared with TRBD1. CDR3 size: 15 residues. J gave up 5 bases and V 6 bases, and 12 bases lay outside the gene matches. Germline V gene sequence: CDR1 SNHLY, CDR2 FYNNEI. The CDR3 region is CASRPPTGFLYGYTF. The CDR3 DNA is TGTGCCAGCAGACCGCCGACAGGGTTCCTATATGGCTACACCTTC.

The chain links TRBV20-1 to TRBJ1-4; possible D gene TRBD1, 5 bases. The CDR3 extends over 13 amino acids. V was cut by 6 bases and J by 0 bases, with 8 bases left in between. CDR1 is DFQATT and CDR2 is SNEGSKA in the germline V gene (reference sequence). The CDR3 region has the DNA TGCAGTGCCACGACAGCAACTAATGAAAAACTGTTTTTT. Its translation is CSATTATNEKLFF.

This clonotype was observed at least ten times. J is TRBJ1-1 and V is TRBV7-2; no reliable D call. Between the trimmed V and J ends, which lost 3 bases and 11 bases, there was a span of 19 bases. The length of the CDR3 is 14 residues. Germline loops: CDR1 SGHTA, CDR2 FQGNSA. Written as DNA, the CDR3 is TGTGCCAGCAGCTTGCCCCCCCGTGGTAGTGAGGCTTTCTTT. Amino acids: CASSLPPRGSEAFF.

This clonotype was counted ten times or more. This chain connects TRBV10-3 to TRBJ2-5, with 7 bases aligning to TRBD2. Germline-derived CDR1 and CDR2 are ENHRY and SYGVKD. V was clipped by 3 bases and J by 3 bases; unmatched bases: 1. The CDR3 is made up of 13 amino acids. The CDR3 loop is CAISEAGKETQYF. DNA of the CDR3: TGTGCCATCAGTGAAGCGGGGAAAGAGACCCAGTACTTC.

This clonotype has ten or more counts. V is TRBV7-9 and J is TRBJ2-5; maybe TRBD2 (6 bases). Trimming removed 8 bases at V and 5 bases at J, with 18 bases between. The CDR3 spans 14 residues. Germline loops: CDR1 SEHNR, CDR2 FQNEAQ (reference sequence). This chain's CDR3 is CASGSFRAGETQYF. The CDR3 DNA sequence: TGTGCCAGCGGGAGCTTCAGGGCGGGGGAGACCCAGTACTTC. The full variable domain, rest sourced from reference TRBV7-9 and TRBJ2-5, is DTGVSQNPRHKITKRGQNVTFRCDPISEHNRLYWYRQTLGQGPEFLTYFQNEAQLEKSRLLSDRFSAERPKGSFSTLEIQRTEQGDSAMYLCASGSFRAGETQYFGPGTRLLVL.

The chain employs TRBV29-1 and TRBJ1-6; 9 bases are a match to TRBD1. Looked up from germline, CDR1 is SQVTM and CDR2 is ANQGSEA. CDR3 size: 14 residues. V trimming: 7 bases; J trimming: 10 bases; junction bases outside the gene matches: 11. In nucleotides, the CDR3 is TGCAGCGCTGCTGGGACAGGGACAGGGTCACCCCTCCACTTT. Its translation: CSAAGTGTGSPLHF.

As DNA, the CDR3 is TGTGCCAGCAGCTTAGCAGGGTTTGCGCAGTATTTT. Translation gives CASSLAGFAQYF. The gene calls are TRBV7-9 and TRBJ2-3; D remains ambiguous. Germline CDR1 and CDR2: SEHNR and FQNEAQ (reference sequence). V lost 0 bases to trimming and J lost 10 bases, with 8 bases between them. CDR3 length: 12 amino acids.

This clonotype was detected ten times or more. The chain combines TRBV7-6 with TRBJ2-2; D perhaps matches TRBD1 (6 bases). There are 16 residues in the CDR3. The V gene's germline CDR1 is SGHVS and CDR2 FNYEAQ. V lost 1 base to trimming and J lost 8 bases, with 17 bases between them. The CDR3 coding sequence is TGTGCCAGCAGCTTAGTGCCCCTCAGGGGACGAGGGGAGCTGTTTTTT. Amino acid sequence: CASSLVPLRGRGELFF.

The CDR3 reads CSAPGQEDDTQYF. In DNA, the CDR3 is TGCAGCGCCCCGGGACAGGAAGATGATACGCAGTATTTT. The V gene is TRBV29-1, the J gene TRBJ2-3; 8 bases are shared with TRBD1. Losses at the gene ends were 7 bases for V and 6 bases for J; bases not matched to a gene: 9. CDR3 length equals 13 residues. Germline V gives CDR1 SQVTM, CDR2 ANQGSEA.

The gene calls are TRBV10-3 and TRBJ2-7, with TRBD1 matching over 8 bases. The germline gives CDR1 ENHRY, CDR2 SYGVKD. V lost 10 bases and J lost 5; bases outside the gene matches: 13. The CDR3 is 14 residues long. The CDR3 protein is CASRLDRALDEQYF. In DNA form, the CDR3 reads TGTGCCAGCAGGTTGGACAGGGCTTTGGACGAGCAGTACTTC.

Notes on this clonotype: A much larger clone sits a single nucleotide away, making a read error possible. The genes are TRBV29-1 and TRBJ2-5; no firm D call. V dropped 3 bases and J dropped 2 bases, with 10 bases sitting between them. CDR3 length: 13 amino acids. Germline CDR1 reads SQVTM; CDR2 reads ANQGSEA. The CDR3 region has the DNA TGCAGCGTTGAGCCCCTGGGGCAAGAGACCCAGTACTTC. It specifies CSVEPLGQETQYF.

V is TRBV7-8 and J is TRBJ2-5; 8 bases are shared with TRBD1. With V trimmed by 5 bases and J by 9 bases, 11 bases remained unmatched. Germline CDR1 is SGHVS and CDR2 is FQNEAQ. The CDR3 is made up of 14 amino acids. CDR3 nucleotide sequence: TGTGCCAGCAGCGTCGACAGGGGCTATCAGCCCCAGTACTTC. Its translation: CASSVDRGYQPQYF.

The chain links TRBV12-3 or TRBV12-4 to TRBJ2-7; 7 nucleotides align to TRBD1. Trimming took 8 bases from V and 0 from J; bases not matched to a gene: 13. The CDR3 covers 16 residues. The CDR3 region has the DNA TGTGCCAGCTTGGGCCGAGGGGGCCGCAGCTCCTACGAGCAGTACTTC. Its translation is CASLGRGGRSSYEQYF.

This clonotype was found many times. The chain recombines TRBV10-3 with TRBJ1-2; perhaps TRBD1 as D (5 bases). In germline, CDR1 is ENHRY, CDR2 SYGVKD. Deletions cut 4 bases from V and 2 bases from J, with 5 bases between. CDR3 size: 12 residues. CDR3 residues: CAISGDNYGYTF. The CDR3 DNA follows: TGTGCCATCAGTGGGGACAACTATGGCTACACCTTC.

This chain connects TRBV11-2 to TRBJ1-2; weak D call: TRBD1 (5 bases). V lost 5 bases and J lost 4, with 26 bases in between. There are 18 residues in the CDR3. Germline values: CDR1 SGHAT, CDR2 FQNNGV. In DNA, the CDR3 is TGTGCCAGCAGCCCCAGCGTTGTTCCGTCAGGGAGGCCCTATGGCTACACCTTC. The encoded protein is CASSPSVVPSGRPYGYTF.

This rearrangement joins TRBV2 to TRBJ1-1; possibly TRBD1 for D (5 bases). Germline-derived CDR1 and CDR2 are SNHLY and FYNNEI. The length of the CDR3 is 15 residues. Trimming took off 7 bases at V and 0 bases at J, with 15 bases between the two ends. In DNA form, the CDR3 reads TGTGCCAGCAAGAATCGGGGGAGTCTGAACACTGAAGCTTTCTTT. Translation: CASKNRGSLNTEAFF.

The rearrangement links TRBV7-8 to TRBJ2-2; 10 bases map to TRBD2. The V and J ends lost 3 bases and 2 bases, in that order; junction bases with no gene match: 9. The CDR3 sequence is 18 residues long. CDR1 and CDR2 from the germline V gene are SGHVS and FQNEAQ. The CDR3 nucleotides read TGTGCCAGCAGCTTTAGGGGAAGCGGGGGGGCTAACACCGGGGAGCTGTTTTTT. Its protein product is CASSFRGSGGANTGELFF.

In the case of this clonotype: A much larger clonotype is one base distant, so this may be a read error. V gene TRBV29-1 combines with J gene TRBJ1-3; 7 nucleotides align to TRBD1. Germline-derived CDR1 and CDR2 are SQVTM and ANQGSEA. With V trimmed by 4 bases and J by 2 bases, 11 bases remained unmatched. The CDR3 spans 16 residues. CDR3 region: CSVGDRAGTAGNTIYF. In DNA, the CDR3 is TGCAGCGTTGGAGATCGGGCCGGGACAGCTGGAAACACCATATATTTT.

A few counts support this clonotype. The junction differs from germline at one of its ends, possibly a read error. CDR3 coding DNA: TGTGCCAGCAGCTTAGGCAGGGGCGGTAATGAAAAACTGTTTTTT. Protein: CASSLGRGGNEKLFF. V gene TRBV12-3 or TRBV12-4 combines with J gene TRBJ1-4; D might be TRBD1 (6 bases). CDR3 length: 15 residues.

The chain employs TRBV6-1 and TRBJ2-6, with D perhaps given as TRBD1 or TRBD2 (5 bases each). V was trimmed by 6 bases and J by 3 bases, leaving 24 bases between them. Germline assignment: CDR1 MNHNS and CDR2 SASEGT. The CDR3 sequence is 19 residues long. In nucleotides, the CDR3 is TGTGCCAGCAGACGGGACGTTAGCAATCAGGGTAATGGGGCCAACGTCCTGACTTTC. Its translation is CASRRDVSNQGNGANVLTF.

J is TRBJ2-2 and V is TRBV20-1, with D possibly being TRBD1 (6 bases). There are 13 residues in the CDR3. Germline-derived CDR1 and CDR2 are DFQATT and SNEGSKA (reference sequence). The V gene lost 5 bases and the J gene lost 5 bases, with 12 bases spanning the gap. The CDR3 DNA reads as TGCAGTGCTCAGGGGTGGCGAACCGGGGAGCTGTTTTTT. This codes for CSAQGWRTGELFF.

The V call is TRBV11-1, the J call TRBJ2-5, with a tentative D call TRBD2 (6 bases). Per germline, CDR1 SGHAT and CDR2 FQDESV (reference sequence). This CDR3 has 17 residues. Deletions cut 2 bases from V and 0 bases from J, with 16 bases between. The CDR3: CASSLTDIAVYQETQYF. In DNA, the CDR3 is TGTGCCAGCAGCTTAACTGACATAGCGGTGTACCAAGAGACCCAGTACTTC.

At least ten counts were recorded for this clonotype. The rearrangement links TRBV7-8 to TRBJ1-1; D ambiguous. CDR3 length: 13 amino acids. The germline CDR1 and CDR2 sequences are SGHVS and FQNEAQ. With 3 bases removed from V and 4 bases from J, the gap between germline ends came to 9 bases. The CDR3 DNA is TGTGCCAGCAGCTTCTCAAGGACCACTGAAGCTTTCTTT. This codes for CASSFSRTTEAFF.

At least ten counts were recorded for this clonotype. The chain uses TRBV15 and TRBJ1-1; D gene unclear. Trimming took 0 bases from V and 4 from J, leaving 12 bases between them. CDR3 length: 15 amino acids. Germline values: CDR1 LNHNV, CDR2 YYDKDF (reference sequence). CDR3 residues: CATSRDLGGFTEAFF. Here the CDR3 DNA reads TGTGCCACCAGCAGAGATCTGGGAGGGTTCACTGAAGCTTTCTTT.

CDR3 coding DNA: TGTGCCAGCATCGGAGGGAATTCACCCCTCCACTTT. Residues: CASIGGNSPLHF. The chain links TRBV2 to TRBJ1-6, with D unclear. Deletions cut 7 bases from V and 7 bases from J, with 8 bases between. Germline V lookup: CDR1 SNHLY, CDR2 FYNNEI. The CDR3 contains 12 residues.

The chain links TRBV24-1 to TRBJ2-7; maybe TRBD2 (5 bases). Trimming cost V 4 bases and J 3 bases, with 9 bases left between them. The CDR3 runs 13 residues. Germline CDR1 is KGHDR and CDR2 is SFDVKD. CDR3 nucleotides: TGTGCCACCAGTGACGCCGGACTCTACGAGCAGTACTTC. This gives the protein CATSDAGLYEQYF.

The chain combines TRBV24-1 with TRBJ2-5; no clear D gene. The CDR3 spans 11 residues. Trimming took off 4 bases at V and 7 bases at J, with 6 bases between the two ends. Per germline, CDR1 KGHDR and CDR2 SFDVKD. The chain's CDR3 is CATSDHGTQYF. CDR3 sequence (DNA): TGTGCCACCAGTGACCATGGGACCCAGTACTTC.

This rearrangement joins TRBV7-9 to TRBJ2-2; D is possibly TRBD2 (6 bases). Trimming took 6 bases from V and 6 from J, leaving 23 bases between them. The CDR3 consists of 17 residues. Germline values: CDR1 SEHNR, CDR2 FQNEAQ (reference sequence). The CDR3 nucleotides read TGTGCCAGCAGTTCGGGGGTGAAGATCGGAGGGGCCGGGGAGCTGTTTTTT. It codes for CASSSGVKIGGAGELFF.

This clonotype was found once. The gene calls are TRBV2 and TRBJ2-1; no firm D call. V dropped 7 bases and J dropped 1 base, with 2 bases sitting between them. From germline, CDR1 is SNHLY and CDR2 FYNNEI. The CDR3 extends over 11 amino acids. The CDR3 DNA sequence: TGTGCCAGCACTTCCTACAATGAGCAGTTCTTC. Protein: CASTSYNEQFF.

The rearrangement links TRBV2 to TRBJ2-7, with TRBD1 matching 7 bases. With 6 bases clipped from V and 4 bases from J, the junction kept 15 bases outside the gene matches. Germline V gene lookup returns CDR1 SNHLY and CDR2 FYNNEI. The CDR3 spans 16 residues. The CDR3 DNA reads as TGTGCCAGCAGGTCGGTCAGGTCAGGGGGATCTTACGAGCAGTACTTC. As protein: CASRSVRSGGSYEQYF.